The present entry profiles one T cell receptor (beta chain) with its context. Its antigen is as yet unknown. Cyclophosphamide on days +3 and +4 followed busulfan-fludarabine conditioning and a marrow graft. Libraries were prepared by immunoSEQ multiplex PCR; TCRdb keeps only in-frame clonotypes and omits some of them. This sample has about 22,000 clones, with roughly nine tenths found just once. The data were taken from a study of T cells after posttransplantation cyclophosphamide. Study results and limitations: TRB clonality was highly associated with recipient CMV seropositivity and reactivation. Skin or GI-infiltrating T cells shared few TRB sequences with blood.

Germline loops: CDR1 LNHDA, CDR2 SQIVND (reference sequence). V lost 10 bases to trimming and J lost 10 bases, with 22 bases between them. The CDR3 extends over 13 amino acids. The rearrangement uses TRBV19 and TRBJ1-2; D is unresolved. The sample was PBMCs, taken after allogeneic stem cell transplant with posttransplant cyclophosphamide. The source of this sequence is a female patient in her 30s who received an allogeneic stem cell transplant from an unrelated donor, was CMV-positive, and had no GVHD. Some T cells may be graft donor cells. The CDR3 here is CATVDGRRDDYTF. The CDR3 region has the DNA TGTGCCACCGTAGACGGGCGGCGGGATGACTACACCTTC.